Listed here are 28 T cell receptor beta chains from one sample, sequenced in a study of blood T cell repertoires in COVID-19. Sequencing used immunoSEQ multiplex PCR; TCRdb keeps in-frame clones, though not all of them. The repertoire holds about 77,000 clones, with 76% as singletons. The sequencing input was peripheral blood. The receptors here all came from a man aged 70 or older with active or convalescent COVID-19.

The V gene is TRBV11-2, the J gene TRBJ1-5; D is uncertain. Trimming left V 1 base short and J 0 bases short, with 7 bases between. Germline CDR1 and CDR2: SGHAT and FQNNGV. The CDR3 extends over 15 amino acids. CDR3 region: CASSLGGNSNQPQHF. The DNA for the CDR3 is TGTGCCAGCAGCTTAGGAGGGAATAGCAATCAGCCCCAGCATTTT. Complete variable domain (other parts from reference TRBV11-2 and TRBJ1-5): EAGVAQSPRYKIIEKRQSVAFWCNPISGHATLYWYQQILGQGPKLLIQFQNNGVVDDSQLPKDRFSAERLKGVDSTLKIQPAKLEDSAVYLCASSLGGNSNQPQHFGDGTRLSIL.

This chain joins TRBV9 and TRBJ2-1; no reliable D call. This CDR3 comprises 16 residues. V lost 0 bases and J lost 0, with 10 bases in between. Germline CDR1 reads SGDLS; CDR2 reads YYNGEE. In DNA, the CDR3 is TGTGCCAGCAGCGTAGGTCGATTGAGCTCCTACAATGAGCAGTTCTTC. This encodes CASSVGRLSSYNEQFF.

The rearrangement joins TRBV7-9 to TRBJ1-3, with 9 bases fitting TRBD1. The length of the CDR3 is 17 residues. Germline V CDR1 and CDR2: SEHNR, FQNEAQ (reference sequence). After removal of 5 bases from V and 4 bases from J, the junction contained 12 bases not matched to a gene. The CDR3 DNA reads TGTGCCAGCAGCCGCTGGACAGGGGATTCAGAAGGAAACACCATATATTTT. This encodes CASSRWTGDSEGNTIYF. Using reference TRBV7-9 and TRBJ1-3 for the parts outside the CDR3, the full variable domain is DTGVSQNPRHKITKRGQNVTFRCDPISEHNRLYWYRQTLGQGPEFLTYFQNEAQLEKSRLLSDRFSAERPKGSFSTLEIQRTEQGDSAMYLCASSRWTGDSEGNTIYFGEGSWLTVV.

The gene calls are TRBV7-9 and TRBJ1-5; D might be TRBD1 (5 bases). The V and J ends lost 3 bases and 4 bases respectively, with 10 bases between them. The germline V gene has CDR1 SEHNR and CDR2 FQNEAQ (reference sequence). This CDR3 has 14 amino acids. CDR3 in DNA: TGTGCCAGCAGCTTCCCAGGGCTAAATCAGCCCCAGCATTTT. This sequence encodes CASSFPGLNQPQHF.

To note about this clone: Other DNA sequences in the sample encode the same CDR3. The chain uses TRBV3-1 (or the pseudogene TRBV3-2) and TRBJ2-1; 8 bases fit TRBD2. This CDR3 is 15 amino acids long. Germline V CDR1 and CDR2: LGHDT, YNNKEL (reference sequence). V trimming: 3 bases; J trimming: 2 bases; junction bases outside the gene matches: 3. The CDR3 region has the DNA TGTGCCAGCAGCCAGGGTAGCGGGGCCTACAATGAGCAGTTCTTC. This sequence encodes CASSQGSGAYNEQFF.

V is TRBV25-1 and J is TRBJ1-5; a possible D gene is TRBD1 (5 bases). CDR1 is MGHDK, CDR2 SYGVNS, per germline. The CDR3 contains 11 residues. The V and J ends lost 6 bases and 6 bases respectively, with 6 bases between them. CDR3 in amino acids: CASRTAQPQHF. CDR3 in DNA: TGTGCCAGCAGGACAGCTCAGCCCCAGCATTTT. The full variable domain, with the rest looked up from reference TRBV25-1 and TRBJ1-5, is EADIYQTPRYLVIGTGKKITLECSQTMGHDKMYWYQQDPGMELHLIHYSYGVNSTEKGDLSSESTVSRIRTEHFPLTLESARPSHTSQYLCASRTAQPQHFGDGTRLSIL.

CDR3 residues: CSAADSRQETQYF. The CDR3 DNA is TGCAGCGCCGCGGACAGTCGGCAAGAGACCCAGTACTTC. The chain is built from TRBV29-1 and TRBJ2-5; D possibly corresponds to TRBD1 (6 bases). The germline CDR1 and CDR2 sequences are SQVTM and ANQGSEA. This CDR3 has 13 amino acids. Trimming left V 7 bases short and J 2 bases short, with 14 bases between.

This clone was counted between two and nine times. The J gene is TRBJ2-1, the V gene TRBV6-5, with D hard to call. The CDR3 sequence is 12 residues long. Germline CDR1 MNHEY, CDR2 SVGAGI. V was trimmed by 8 bases and J by 10 bases, leaving 15 bases between them. CDR3 sequence (DNA): TGTGCCAGCCAGTTGGGCCCCCAGGAGCAGTTCTTC. Protein sequence: CASQLGPQEQFF.

The chain uses TRBV3-1 (or the pseudogene TRBV3-2) and TRBJ1-2, with unresolved D. Trimming stripped 4 bases from V and 7 bases from J, with 13 bases between. This CDR3 region has 13 residues. Germline CDR1 is LGHDT and CDR2 is YNNKEL (reference sequence). In DNA, the CDR3 is TGTGCCAGCAGCCGCGAAATTGGAGGTGGCTACACCTTC. It codes for CASSREIGGGYTF.

The chain joins TRBV9 to TRBJ1-2, with unresolved D. The CDR3 is made up of 15 amino acids. Germline values: CDR1 SGDLS, CDR2 YYNGEE. The V end lost 3 bases, the J end lost 2 bases, and 14 bases lay between the germline ends. The CDR3 spells CASSAADSWNYGYTF. The CDR3 DNA follows: TGTGCCAGCAGCGCGGCCGACTCGTGGAACTATGGCTACACCTTC.

The J gene is TRBJ2-2, the V gene TRBV28, with TRBD2 identical over 10 bases. The CDR3 loop spans 15 amino acids. Germline V gene sequence: CDR1 MDHEN, CDR2 SYDVKM. J gave up 5 bases and V 7 bases, and 7 bases lay outside the gene matches. CDR3 residues: CASTTAGGVTGELFF. The CDR3 DNA is TGTGCCAGCACCACAGCGGGGGGGGTTACCGGGGAGCTGTTTTTT.

This chain connects TRBV28 to TRBJ2-6; D gene uncertain. Trimming cost V 6 bases and J 2 bases, with 14 bases left between them. CDR3 size: 16 residues. Germline CDR1 MDHEN, CDR2 SYDVKM. The CDR3 loop reads CASSSSPGTGANVLTF. CDR3 DNA: TGTGCCAGCAGCTCGTCTCCCGGTACTGGGGCCAACGTCCTGACTTTC.

The table lists this clone with a few counts. This chain connects TRBV5-1 to TRBJ2-7; TRBD1 agrees at 11 bases. V lost 6 bases to trimming and J lost 3 bases; unmatched junction nucleotides: 8. CDR3 length: 15 amino acids. Germline CDR1 and CDR2: SGHRS and YFSETQ. CDR3 amino acids: CASNPKGTGGYEQYF. The CDR3 nucleotides read TGCGCCAGCAACCCAAAAGGGACAGGGGGCTACGAGCAGTACTTC.

The rearrangement links TRBV2 to TRBJ1-6, with 8 bases that match TRBD1. The germline gives CDR1 SNHLY, CDR2 FYNNEI. The CDR3 extends over 15 amino acids. V shed 4 bases and J 6 bases; nucleotides not matched to a gene: 5. The CDR3: CASSAPDRGNSPLHF. As DNA, the CDR3 is TGTGCCAGCAGTGCCCCCGACAGGGGTAATTCACCCCTCCACTTT.

The chain couples TRBV11-2 to TRBJ2-1; 10 bases are shared with TRBD2. V lost 7 bases and J lost 7; bases outside the gene matches: 13. Germline assignment: CDR1 SGHAT and CDR2 FQNNGV. CDR3 length: 16 amino acids. CDR3 in amino acids: CASTYSGTSARNEQFF. The CDR3 DNA sequence: TGTGCCAGCACCTACTCCGGGACTAGCGCAAGAAATGAGCAGTTCTTC.

This clone has a single count. The chain carries TRBV5-1 and TRBJ1-2, with TRBD1 as a possible D gene (5 bases). The V gene's germline CDR1 is SGHRS and CDR2 YFSETQ. The CDR3 loop spans 15 amino acids. V dropped 3 bases and J dropped 4 bases, with 16 bases sitting between them. The CDR3 here is CASSSDQGKIYGYTF. The CDR3 region has the DNA TGCGCCAGCAGCTCCGACCAGGGAAAGATCTATGGCTACACCTTC.

The chain joins TRBV5-5 to TRBJ2-7; TRBD1 is a possible D gene (6 bases). This CDR3 is 13 amino acids long. CDR1 and CDR2 (germline): SGHKS, YYEKEE (reference sequence). The V end was cut by 3 bases, the J end by 1 base, with 8 bases between. The CDR3 loop is CASSYDRSYEQYF. DNA of the CDR3: TGTGCCAGCAGCTATGACAGGTCCTACGAGCAGTACTTC.

V gene TRBV20-1 combines with J gene TRBJ2-7; D remains ambiguous. Germline CDR1 and CDR2: DFQATT and SNEGSKA (reference sequence). This CDR3 contains 12 residues. V dropped 3 bases and J dropped 2 bases, with 8 bases sitting between them. The CDR3 DNA reads TGCAGTGCTAGTACATACACCTACGAGCAGTACTTC. Protein: CSASTYTYEQYF.

The rearrangement uses TRBV7-3 and TRBJ1-6; D is uncertain. Trimming took off 4 bases at V and 1 base at J, with 2 bases between the two ends. The CDR3 totals 13 residues. In germline, CDR1 is SGHTA, CDR2 FQGTGA. The CDR3 region has the DNA TGTGCCAGCAGCTCATCCTATAATTCACCCCTCCACTTT. Translated, it gives CASSSSYNSPLHF.

The V call is TRBV2, the J call TRBJ2-5; D might be TRBD2 (7 bases). Germline CDR1 reads SNHLY; CDR2 reads FYNNEI. This CDR3 comprises 13 residues. The V end was cut by 6 bases, the J end by 5 bases, with 13 bases between. The CDR3 protein is CASRGGARETQYF. The CDR3 DNA follows: TGTGCCAGCAGGGGGGGGGCCCGGGAGACCCAGTACTTC.

This clone occurred a few times. The rearrangement links TRBV24-1 to TRBJ2-3; 7 bases line up with TRBD1. Germline CDR1 and CDR2: KGHDR and SFDVKD. The CDR3 is 16 residues long. The trim removed 4 bases at V and 2 bases at J, leaving 8 bases unmatched. The CDR3 DNA is TGTGCCACCAGTGAAACTACAGGGGTCTTCACAGATACGCAGTATTTT. Protein sequence: CATSETTGVFTDTQYF.

In this sample, this clone turned up a few times. The V gene is TRBV28, the J gene TRBJ1-4, with 8 bases fitting TRBD1. Losses at the gene ends were 5 bases for V and 8 bases for J; bases not matched to a gene: 7. Germline values: CDR1 MDHEN, CDR2 SYDVKM. CDR3 length: 14 residues. The DNA for the CDR3 is TGTGCCAGCAGTGTCACAGGGGGGTGGGAAAAACTGTTTTTT. This gives the protein CASSVTGGWEKLFF.

The sample holds a few counts of this clone. The chain joins TRBV4-1 to TRBJ1-2; tentative D call: TRBD1 (5 bases). Trimming pared 4 bases from V and 2 bases from J, leaving 26 bases between. CDR3 size: 19 residues. In germline, CDR1 is MGHRA, CDR2 YSYEKL. CDR3 in DNA: TGCGCCAGCAGCCGCCCTATAAGATCTTCGACAGACCAAAACTATGGCTACACCTTC. Translated, it gives CASSRPIRSSTDQNYGYTF.

The chain uses TRBV28 and TRBJ1-5; TRBD1 matches 8 bases. Germline V CDR1 and CDR2: MDHEN, SYDVKM. This CDR3 comprises 13 residues. J was trimmed by 8 bases and V by 9 bases; bases with no gene match: 9. The CDR3 region has the DNA TGTGCCAGTCGGACAGGGATGGATAAGCCCCAGCATTTT. Residues: CASRTGMDKPQHF.

CDR3 nucleotides: TGTGCCTGGAGCCCGGGCCCATCGGGAGAGCAGTTCTTC. This gives the protein CAWSPGPSGEQFF. This rearrangement joins TRBV30 to TRBJ2-1, with D possibly matching TRBD2 (5 bases). Germline V gene sequence: CDR1 GTSNPN, CDR2 SVGIG (reference sequence). V lost 3 bases to trimming and J lost 10 bases, with 16 bases between them. The CDR3 is 13 residues long.

The V and J genes are TRBV5-1 and TRBJ2-3; 8 bases match TRBD2. V shed 4 bases, J shed 3 bases, and the junction held 7 bases outside the gene matches. The V gene's germline CDR1 is SGHRS and CDR2 YFSETQ. The CDR3 is 15 amino acids. CDR3 coding DNA: TGCGCCAGCAGCCAACGGGGGGGCCAGACAGATACGCAGTATTTT. Residues: CASSQRGGQTDTQYF.

The rearrangement uses TRBV7-6 and TRBJ2-5; D remains unclear. This CDR3 spans 11 amino acids. With 3 bases removed from V and 4 bases from J, the gap between germline ends came to 3 bases. CDR1 is SGHVS, CDR2 FNYEAQ, per germline. CDR3 region: CASSFSETQYF. DNA for the CDR3: TGTGCCAGCAGCTTCTCAGAGACCCAGTACTTC.

CDR3 amino acids: CASKRVPGSNYGYTF. Written as DNA, the CDR3 is TGTGCCAGCAAAAGGGTCCCAGGGTCCAACTATGGCTACACCTTC. This chain connects TRBV9 to TRBJ1-2, with D maybe TRBD1 (5 bases). Germline V CDR1 and CDR2: SGDLS, YYNGEE. There are 15 residues in the CDR3. The V end was cut by 6 bases, the J end by 2 bases, with 17 bases between.